Each of the 21 T cell receptor beta chains below was sequenced from the same sample in a study of CD8 T cells in Susac syndrome. An amount of RNA that ranged from about 0.45 to 1 ug was reverse transcribed with random hexamers. Each CDR3 protein gets one entry after TCRdb re-called the immunoSEQ multiplex PCR reads with MiXCR. The sample lists just over 300,000 distinct CDR3 sequences, roughly 94% occurring once. Sequenced: CD4+ T cells from PBMCs. Source of these receptors: a human donor with multiple sclerosis.

This chain joins TRBV3-1 and TRBJ2-7; 8 bases are shared with TRBD2. Germline CDR1 LGHDT, CDR2 YNNKEL (reference sequence). V lost 2 bases, J lost 5 bases, and 8 bases stayed unmatched. CDR3 length: 15 residues. The CDR3 DNA reads TGTGCCAGCAGCCAATCCCGTCCGGGAGGGAACGAGCAGTACTTC. Translating gives CASSQSRPGGNEQYF.

The J gene is TRBJ2-3, the V gene TRBV11-2; 8 nucleotides line up with TRBD1. Germline V gene lookup returns CDR1 SGHAT and CDR2 FQNNGV. The V segment lost 4 bases and the J segment 1 base; nucleotides outside the gene matches: 10. The CDR3 has 17 amino acids. The DNA of the CDR3 is TGTGCCAGCAGCTCGCTTGGACAGGGAAGACGCACAGATACGCAGTATTTT. Translation: CASSSLGQGRRTDTQYF.

The genes are TRBV20-1 and TRBJ2-3; possibly TRBD2 for D (5 bases). V was cut by 0 bases and J by 7 bases, with 14 bases left in between. Germline V CDR1 and CDR2: DFQATT, SNEGSKA (reference sequence). The CDR3 totals 14 residues. CDR3 sequence reads: CSARDNSGLNTQYF. CDR3 nucleotides: TGCAGTGCTAGAGATAATTCCGGACTGAATACGCAGTATTTT.

This chain uses TRBV29-1 with TRBJ1-3, with 8 bases identical to TRBD1. The CDR3 is 15 amino acids. V dropped 5 bases and J dropped 0; count of bases not matched to a gene: 6. CDR1 is SQVTM and CDR2 is ANQGSEA in the germline V gene. CDR3: CSVSPGQGSGNTIYF. The CDR3 DNA reads as TGCAGCGTTAGCCCCGGACAGGGCTCTGGAAACACCATATATTTT.

The chain is built from TRBV20-1 and TRBJ1-1, with D tentatively TRBD1 (5 bases). Germline V gene lookup returns CDR1 DFQATT and CDR2 SNEGSKA (reference sequence). CDR3 length: 12 amino acids. V was trimmed by 5 bases and J by 1 base, leaving 8 bases between them. The CDR3 region is CSAWDSNTEAFF. The DNA for the CDR3 is TGCAGTGCTTGGGACTCGAACACTGAAGCTTTCTTT.

This chain connects TRBV30 to TRBJ1-2; D gene unclear. Trimming removed 2 bases from V and 8 bases from J, with 12 bases in between. Germline V gives CDR1 GTSNPN, CDR2 SVGIG (reference sequence). There are 12 residues in the CDR3. This chain's CDR3 is CAWSTTSIGYTF. The CDR3 DNA is TGTGCCTGGAGTACAACCTCCATCGGCTACACCTTC.

The chain carries TRBV5-4 and TRBJ2-4, with D perhaps TRBD2 (5 bases). Trimming left V 0 bases short and J 3 bases short, with 16 bases between. The CDR3 length is 17 residues. CDR1 and CDR2 (germline): SGHNT, YYREEE (reference sequence). The CDR3 bases are TGTGCCAGCAGCTTGGCCGCGACGAGGGCCGGCAAAAACATTCAGTACTTC. Residues: CASSLAATRAGKNIQYF.

The chain joins TRBV20-1 to TRBJ2-7; TRBD2 matches 11 bases. J lost 4 bases, V lost 6 bases, and 8 bases had no gene match. Per germline, CDR1 DFQATT and CDR2 SNEGSKA (reference sequence). This CDR3 is 14 amino acids long. The CDR3 is CSAPISGRAYEQYF. CDR3 nucleotides: TGCAGTGCCCCAATTAGCGGGAGGGCATACGAGCAGTACTTC.

The chain links TRBV5-5 to TRBJ2-6; either TRBD1 or TRBD2 may supply D (6 bases each). Germline CDR1 reads SGHKS; CDR2 reads YYEKEE (reference sequence). CDR3 length equals 17 residues. V lost 4 bases to trimming and J lost 0 bases, with 14 bases between them. The chain's CDR3 is CASSPGGPSSGANVLTF. The DNA of the CDR3 is TGTGCCAGCAGCCCCGGGGGCCCAAGCTCTGGGGCCAACGTCCTGACTTTC.

The J gene is TRBJ2-5, the V gene TRBV10-3; 10 nucleotides line up with TRBD2. V lost 7 bases and J lost 7; bases outside the gene matches: 12. Germline V CDR1 and CDR2: ENHRY, SYGVKD. The CDR3 runs 15 residues. CDR3: CAIMASGGSMGTQYF. CDR3 in DNA: TGTGCCATCATGGCTAGCGGGGGTTCCATGGGGACCCAGTACTTC.

This clonotype came up once. The chain's CDR3 is CAGQGLNTDTQYF. In nucleotides, the CDR3 is TGTGCCGGCCAGGGGTTAAACACAGATACGCAGTATTTT. V is TRBV6-2 or TRBV6-3 and J is TRBJ2-3; possible D gene TRBD1, 6 bases. V was shortened by 11 bases and J by 2 bases, with 14 bases between the two germline ends. Looked up from germline, CDR1 is MNHEY and CDR2 is SVGEGT. CDR3 length equals 13 residues.

The count of this clonotype is one. This chain links TRBV6-2 or TRBV6-3 with TRBJ2-1; 7 bases line up with TRBD1. In germline, CDR1 is MNHEY, CDR2 SVGEGT. CDR3 length: 14 residues. With 8 bases clipped from V and 0 bases from J, the junction kept 4 bases outside the gene matches. DNA for the CDR3: TGTGCCAGCGCAGACAGGGTCTCCTACAATGAGCAGTTCTTC. The encoded protein is CASADRVSYNEQFF.

This chain joins TRBV7-2 and TRBJ1-5; TRBD1 agrees at 9 bases. J was trimmed by 4 bases and V by 3 bases; bases with no gene match: 4. The CDR3 has 15 residues. Germline V gene sequence: CDR1 SGHTA, CDR2 FQGNSA. Here the CDR3 DNA reads TGTGCCAGCAGCTTTTCGACAGGGGGGAATCAGCCCCAGCATTTT. The encoded protein is CASSFSTGGNQPQHF.

The chain joins TRBV3-1 to TRBJ2-2; D uncertain. This CDR3 is 13 amino acids long. Germline lookup yields CDR1 LGHDT and CDR2 YNNKEL (reference sequence). V was shortened by 4 bases and J by 5 bases, with 8 bases between the two germline ends. This chain's CDR3 is CASSPSQTGELFF. The CDR3 nucleotides read TGTGCCAGCAGCCCCTCCCAGACCGGGGAGCTGTTTTTT.

The chain recombines TRBV20-1 with TRBJ1-2; the D is unclear. The CDR3 runs to 17 residues. The V gene's germline CDR1 is DFQATT and CDR2 SNEGSKA (reference sequence). The V end lost 1 base, the J end lost 8 bases, and 26 bases lay between the germline ends. CDR3 DNA: TGCAGTGCTAGAGTTCTTGGGCAAGGATTAATGCCGGGGGGCTACACCTTC. Translating gives CSARVLGQGLMPGGYTF.

The chain has TRBV6-2 or TRBV6-3 and TRBJ2-2; no firm D call. CDR3 length: 15 amino acids. V was trimmed by 4 bases and J by 0 bases, leaving 9 bases between them. CDR1 and CDR2 (germline): MNHEY, SVGEGT. CDR3 sequence: CASSWNSANTGELFF. As DNA, the CDR3 is TGTGCCAGCAGTTGGAACTCCGCGAACACCGGGGAGCTGTTTTTT.

The V call is TRBV5-6, the J call TRBJ2-5, with D perhaps matching TRBD1 (5 bases). This CDR3 has 14 amino acids. CDR1 and CDR2 (germline): SGHDT, YYEEEE. V lost 3 bases and J lost 1, with 10 bases in between. This chain's CDR3 is CASSSWGPQETQYF. CDR3 nucleotide sequence: TGTGCCAGCAGCTCCTGGGGCCCCCAAGAGACCCAGTACTTC.

The rearrangement joins TRBV5-1 to TRBJ1-1, with a tentative D call TRBD1 (6 bases). Germline CDR1 reads SGHRS; CDR2 reads YFSETQ. This CDR3 region has 14 residues. V shed 4 bases and J shed 2 bases, with 12 bases lying between them. CDR3 region: CASSHTRGNTEAFF. The DNA of the CDR3 is TGCGCCAGCAGCCATACCAGGGGAAACACTGAAGCTTTCTTT.

The CDR3 DNA is TGTGCCAGCAGTTCCGTCGCTCCTAGCCAGGGGACCACTGAAGCTTTCTTT. It translates to CASSSVAPSQGTTEAFF. V gene TRBV6-5 combines with J gene TRBJ1-1; a possible D gene is TRBD1 (6 bases). The CDR3 contains 17 residues. The V gene lost 4 bases and the J gene lost 4 bases, with 22 bases spanning the gap. CDR1 and CDR2 (germline): MNHEY, SVGAGI.

J is TRBJ1-1 and V is TRBV30; 7 bases line up with TRBD1. Trimming took 3 bases from V and 3 from J; bases not matched to a gene: 10. CDR1 and CDR2 from the germline V gene are GTSNPN and SVGIG (reference sequence). The CDR3 totals 15 residues. In nucleotides, the CDR3 is TGTGCCTGGAGGGCAAGACAGGGCGTAGACACTGAAGCTTTCTTT. Translated, it gives CAWRARQGVDTEAFF.

This chain uses TRBV5-6 with TRBJ2-7; no clear D. Between the trimmed V and J ends, which lost 2 bases and 7 bases, there was a span of 7 bases. The length of the CDR3 is 11 residues. The germline gives CDR1 SGHDT, CDR2 YYEEEE. CDR3 nucleotides: TGTGCCAGCAGCTTTGGTGGAGAGCAGTACTTC. It yields the protein CASSFGGEQYF.